This T cell receptor (beta chain) was captured in a study of OX40 agonist ivuxolimab in advanced cancers. This table comes from immunoSEQ multiplex PCR, and its TCRdb copy is limited to in-frame clones, with some not included. The sample shows roughly 110,000 clones, less than 95% of them seen only once. The CDR3 is 13 amino acids. Trimming pared 4 bases from V and 4 bases from J, leaving 8 bases between. Per germline, CDR1 SGHTA and CDR2 FQGTGA. Material: CD4+ or CD8+ T cells sorted from blood, obtained in a trial of the OX40 agonist ivuxolimab. The receptor was derived from an adult with an advanced solid tumor such as melanoma, head and neck, liver or kidney cancer. J is TRBJ1-3 and V is TRBV7-3, with D perhaps matching TRBD1 (5 bases). The CDR3 nucleotides read TGTGCCAGCAGCTCCAAGGGGGGAAACACCATATATTTT. It codes for CASSSKGGNTIYF.